Each of the 12 T cell receptor beta chains below was sequenced from the same sample in a study of T cells after yellow fever vaccination. From the 5' RACE reads, TCRdb called clonotypes with MiXCR, one entry per CDR3 protein. The profile shows roughly 340,000 distinct CDR3 sequences, about 8.7% of them singletons. Source: PBMCs, taken on the day of the first yellow fever vaccination. The receptors stem from a man between 18 and 29 years old who received the YFV17D yellow fever vaccine.

This clonotype was counted between two and nine times. The V call is TRBV4-1, the J call TRBJ2-1, with D tentatively TRBD1 or TRBD2 (5 bases each). CDR1 is MGHRA, CDR2 YSYEKL, per germline. The CDR3 sequence is 16 residues long. Trimming stripped 1 base from V and 0 bases from J, with 10 bases between. The CDR3 region is CASSQGEGSSYNEQFF. In DNA form, the CDR3 reads TGCGCCAGCAGCCAAGGCGAGGGGAGCTCCTACAATGAGCAGTTCTTC.

This clonotype came up a few times. The gene calls are TRBV30 and TRBJ2-3; 10 nucleotides agree with TRBD2. V shed 0 bases and J 3 bases; nucleotides not matched to a gene: 9. The CDR3 has 17 residues. Germline CDR1 GTSNPN, CDR2 SVGIG (reference sequence). CDR3 region: CAWSVYGTSAGTDTQYF. For the CDR3, the DNA is TGTGCCTGGAGTGTGTACGGGACTAGCGCCGGTACAGATACGCAGTATTTT.

This clonotype was picked up a small number of times. V gene TRBV20-1 combines with J gene TRBJ1-5; 7 bases map to TRBD1. V dropped 6 bases and J dropped 5; count of bases not matched to a gene: 13. CDR3 length: 15 amino acids. Germline assignment: CDR1 DFQATT and CDR2 SNEGSKA (reference sequence). Here the CDR3 reads CSAHSLQGRHQPQHF. CDR3 bases: TGCAGTGCCCACTCCTTACAGGGGAGGCATCAGCCCCAGCATTTT.

This clonotype was seen many times. The CDR3 loop reads CASSLRLAEYNEQFF. The CDR3 DNA reads TGTGCCAGCAGTTTAAGGCTAGCGGAGTACAATGAGCAGTTCTTC. This chain connects TRBV12-3 or TRBV12-4 to TRBJ2-1, with 7 bases that match TRBD2. V shed 2 bases, J shed 4 bases, and the junction held 5 bases outside the gene matches. The CDR3 spans 15 residues.

This clonotype was recorded a few times. This chain uses TRBV6-1 with TRBJ1-2; D gene ambiguous. The germline V gene encodes CDR1 MNHNS and CDR2 SASEGT. The CDR3 runs 14 residues. V was clipped by 3 bases and J by 2 bases, with 10 bases between them. CDR3 amino acids: CASSDQARNYGYTF. The CDR3 DNA is TGTGCCAGCAGTGACCAGGCCAGAAACTATGGCTACACCTTC.

This clonotype was detected a few times. In nucleotides, the CDR3 is TGTGCCAGCAGCGGTCTCGGGCCCTACAATGAGCAGTTCTTC. It specifies CASSGLGPYNEQFF. The rearrangement links TRBV6-1 to TRBJ2-1; no clear D. Per the germline V gene, CDR1 is MNHNS and CDR2 is SASEGT. The CDR3 is made up of 14 amino acids. The V and J ends lost 6 bases and 2 bases respectively, with 11 bases between them.

The rearrangement uses TRBV27 and TRBJ2-7; D might be TRBD1 (5 bases). Germline-derived CDR1 and CDR2 are MNHEY and SMNVEV (reference sequence). This CDR3 comprises 14 residues. Deletions cut 0 bases from V and 5 bases from J, with 11 bases between. CDR3 protein: CASSLSSRVNEQYV. The CDR3 region has the DNA TGTGCCAGCAGTTTATCATCCAGGGTTAACGAGCAGTACGTC.

This clonotype was detected a few times. This chain uses TRBV7-2 with TRBJ2-3; D is possibly TRBD1 (7 bases). Germline V gene lookup returns CDR1 SGHTA and CDR2 FQGNSA. CDR3 length: 14 amino acids. Trimming took off 6 bases at V and 2 bases at J, with 12 bases between the two ends. Here the CDR3 reads CASREGTATDTQYF. CDR3 DNA: TGTGCCAGCAGGGAGGGGACAGCCACAGATACGCAGTATTTT.

This sequence joins TRBV30 and TRBJ1-1; no reliable D call. CDR1 is GTSNPN, CDR2 SVGIG, per germline (reference sequence). There are 13 residues in the CDR3. V was cut by 3 bases and J by 3 bases, with 11 bases left in between. The CDR3 region is CAWSRNTDTEAFF. In DNA form, the CDR3 reads TGTGCCTGGAGCCGAAATACTGACACTGAAGCTTTCTTT.

This clonotype has only one observation. A read error may produce the germline difference seen at one junction end. V gene TRBV7-7 combines with J gene TRBJ2-1; D gene ambiguous. The CDR3 sequence is 16 residues long. Germline CDR1 and CDR2: SSHAT and FNYEAQ (reference sequence). CDR3 loop: CASSFIPLSSYNEQFF. The CDR3 DNA sequence: TGTGCTAGCAGCTTTATCCCCTTGAGCTCCTACAATGAGCAGTTCTTC.

This clonotype has a handful of counts. The rearrangement links TRBV18 to TRBJ2-3, with 8 bases that match TRBD1. The CDR3 totals 17 residues. Germline V gene data show CDR1 as KGHSH and CDR2 as LQKENI. Trimming took 3 bases from V and 1 from J; bases not matched to a gene: 9. The CDR3 nucleotides read TGTGCCAGCTCACCTCAAGAGACAGGGGCCGGCACAGATACGCAGTATTTT. This encodes CASSPQETGAGTDTQYF.

This clonotype was detected only a few times. The V gene is TRBV5-4, the J gene TRBJ2-7; D may be TRBD1 (7 bases). V lost 8 bases and J lost 6, with 12 bases in between. The CDR3 extends over 11 amino acids. Germline loops: CDR1 SGHNT, CDR2 YYREEE (reference sequence). The CDR3: CASHRGGEQYV. The CDR3 bases are TGTGCCAGTCACAGGGGAGGCGAGCAGTACGTC.